Here is one TCR beta chain with its context. Its antigen is not known. The data belong to a study of blood T cells in healthy people across ages. Whole-study findings and limits: Higher diversity, along with more naive CD4+ cells, distinguished long-lived donors from aged donors. Getting older went along with TCR beta diversity per million T cells dropping roughly linearly. Diversity of TCR beta correlated strongly with naive T cell percentage.

The second PCR ran 7 to 11 cycles with a sample-barcoded 5' primer and J-beta primers. CDR3-containing paired-end reads numbered at least 2.5 million in each sample. Each CDR3 protein gets one entry after TCRdb re-called the 5' RACE reads with MiXCR. The table lists some 1,500,000 distinct CDR3 sequences, 35% to 45% of them singletons. This CDR3 is built from 13 residues. The V and J ends lost 1 base and 7 bases respectively, with 10 bases between them. The germline V gene encodes CDR1 KGHDR and CDR2 SFDVKD. The receptor was isolated from a woman aged 18-29 years in good health. V gene TRBV24-1 combines with J gene TRBJ2-7; D call uncertain. Sequenced material: blood. The CDR3 spells CATSDFIHREQYF. The CDR3 DNA follows: TGTGCCACCAGTGATTTCATCCACCGTGAGCAGTACTTC.